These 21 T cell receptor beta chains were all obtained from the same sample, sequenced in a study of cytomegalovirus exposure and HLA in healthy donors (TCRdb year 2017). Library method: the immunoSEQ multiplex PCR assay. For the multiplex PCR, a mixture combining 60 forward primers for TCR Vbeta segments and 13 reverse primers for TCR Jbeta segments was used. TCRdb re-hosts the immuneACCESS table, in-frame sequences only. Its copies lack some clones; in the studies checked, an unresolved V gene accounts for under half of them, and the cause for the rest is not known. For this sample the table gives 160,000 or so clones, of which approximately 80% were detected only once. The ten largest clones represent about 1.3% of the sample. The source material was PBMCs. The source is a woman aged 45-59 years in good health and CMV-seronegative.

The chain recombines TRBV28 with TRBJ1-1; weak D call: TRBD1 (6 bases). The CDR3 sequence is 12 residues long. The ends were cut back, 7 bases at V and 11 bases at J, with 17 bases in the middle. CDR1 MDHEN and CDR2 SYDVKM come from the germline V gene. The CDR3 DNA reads TGTGCCAGCATTAGGGACAATCTCTCCGCTTTCTTT. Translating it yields CASIRDNLSAFF.

CDR3: CASSVAGGPDTQYF. CDR3 in DNA: TGTGCCAGCAGCGTAGCGGGGGGGCCAGATACGCAGTATTTT. This rearrangement joins TRBV9 to TRBJ2-3; the match to TRBD2 covers 8 bases. The CDR3 consists of 14 residues. The V and J ends lost 0 bases and 4 bases, in that order; junction bases with no gene match: 1. Germline CDR1 is SGDLS and CDR2 is YYNGEE. Filled out from reference TRBV9 and TRBJ2-3, the complete variable domain reads DSGVTQTPKHLITATGQRVTLRCSPRSGDLSVYWYQQSLDQGLQFLIQYYNGEERAKGNILERFSAQQFPDLHSELNLSSLELGDSALYFCASSVAGGPDTQYFGPGTRLTVL.

The CDR3 protein is CASSLGVDSQDTQYF. For the CDR3, the DNA is TGTGCCAGCAGCTTAGGTGTGGACAGCCAAGATACGCAGTATTTT. The chain joins TRBV11-3 to TRBJ2-3; possible D gene TRBD1, 6 bases. This CDR3 is built from 15 residues. V was clipped by 1 base and J by 5 bases, with 13 bases between them. Germline loops: CDR1 SGHNT, CDR2 YENEEA.

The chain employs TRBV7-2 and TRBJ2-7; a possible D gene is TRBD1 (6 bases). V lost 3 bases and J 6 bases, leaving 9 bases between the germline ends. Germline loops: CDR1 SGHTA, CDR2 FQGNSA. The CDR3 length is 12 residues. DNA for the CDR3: TGTGCCAGCAGCTTCCAGGGGATCGAGCAGTACTTC. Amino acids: CASSFQGIEQYF.

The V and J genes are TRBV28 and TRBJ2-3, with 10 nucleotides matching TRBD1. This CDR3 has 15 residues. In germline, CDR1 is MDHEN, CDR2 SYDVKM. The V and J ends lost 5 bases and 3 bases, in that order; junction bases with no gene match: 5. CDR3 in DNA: TGTGCCAGCAGTCCCCCGGGACAGGGGACAGATACGCAGTATTTT. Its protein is CASSPPGQGTDTQYF.

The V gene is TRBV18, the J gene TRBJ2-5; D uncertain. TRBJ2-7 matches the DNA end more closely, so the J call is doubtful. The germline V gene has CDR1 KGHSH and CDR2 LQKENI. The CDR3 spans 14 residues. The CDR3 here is CASSPPPGNHEQYF. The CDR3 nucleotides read TGTGCCAGCTCACCACCGCCAGGTAACCACGAGCAGTACTTC.

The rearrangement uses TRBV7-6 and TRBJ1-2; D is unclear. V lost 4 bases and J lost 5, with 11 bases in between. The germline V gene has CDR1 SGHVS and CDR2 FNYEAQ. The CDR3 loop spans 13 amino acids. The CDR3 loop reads CASSSYQAYGYTF. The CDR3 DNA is TGTGCCAGCAGCTCTTACCAGGCTTATGGCTACACCTTC. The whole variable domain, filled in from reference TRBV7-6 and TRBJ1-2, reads GAGVSQSPRYKVTKRGQDVALRCDPISGHVSLYWYRQALGQGPEFLTYFNYEAQQDKSGLPNDRFSAERPEGSISTLTIQRTEQRDSAMYRCASSSYQAYGYTFGSGTRLTVV.

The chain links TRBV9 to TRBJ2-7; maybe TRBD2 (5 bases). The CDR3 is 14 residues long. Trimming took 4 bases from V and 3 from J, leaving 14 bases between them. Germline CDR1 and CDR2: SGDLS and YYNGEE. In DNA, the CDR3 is TGTGCCAGCAGCAGAGGAGGTACGGACTACGAGCAGTACTTC. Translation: CASSRGGTDYEQYF. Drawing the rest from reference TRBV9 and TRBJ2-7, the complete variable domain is DSGVTQTPKHLITATGQRVTLRCSPRSGDLSVYWYQQSLDQGLQFLIQYYNGEERAKGNILERFSAQQFPDLHSELNLSSLELGDSALYFCASSRGGTDYEQYFGPGTRLTVT.

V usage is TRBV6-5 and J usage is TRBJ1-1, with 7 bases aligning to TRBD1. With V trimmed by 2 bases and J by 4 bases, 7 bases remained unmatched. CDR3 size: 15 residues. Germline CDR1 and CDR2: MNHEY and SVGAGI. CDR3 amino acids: CASSYPDRLGTEAFF. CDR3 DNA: TGTGCCAGCAGTTACCCGGACAGGCTGGGCACTGAAGCTTTCTTT.

The DNA of the CDR3 is TGTGCCAGCTCACCGGCAGGGGAGTCACCCCTCCACTTT. Its protein product is CASSPAGESPLHF. The gene calls are TRBV18 and TRBJ1-6; D is possibly TRBD1 (6 bases). The CDR3 has 13 residues. With 3 bases removed from V and 10 bases from J, the gap between germline ends came to 10 bases. The V gene's germline CDR1 is KGHSH and CDR2 LQKENI.

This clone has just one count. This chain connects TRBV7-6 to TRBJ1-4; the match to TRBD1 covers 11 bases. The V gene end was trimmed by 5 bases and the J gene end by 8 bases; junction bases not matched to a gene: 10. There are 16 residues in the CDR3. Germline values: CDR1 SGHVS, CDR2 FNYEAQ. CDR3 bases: TGTGCCAGCAGCACGCGCCTCCGGGACAGGGGGGAAAAACTGTTTTTT. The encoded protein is CASSTRLRDRGEKLFF.

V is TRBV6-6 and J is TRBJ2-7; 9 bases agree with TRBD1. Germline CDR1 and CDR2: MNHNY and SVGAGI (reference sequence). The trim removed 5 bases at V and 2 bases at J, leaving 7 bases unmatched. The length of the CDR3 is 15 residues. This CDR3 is CASSPLRDRAYEQYF. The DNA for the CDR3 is TGTGCCAGCAGTCCTTTACGGGACAGGGCCTACGAGCAGTACTTC.

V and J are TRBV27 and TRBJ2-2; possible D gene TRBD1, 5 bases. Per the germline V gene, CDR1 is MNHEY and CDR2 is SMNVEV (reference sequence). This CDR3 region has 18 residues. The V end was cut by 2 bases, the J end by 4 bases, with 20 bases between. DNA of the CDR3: TGTGCCAGCAGTTTAACAGGAGATACCTACATTAGCACCGGGGAGCTGTTTTTT. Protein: CASSLTGDTYISTGELFF.

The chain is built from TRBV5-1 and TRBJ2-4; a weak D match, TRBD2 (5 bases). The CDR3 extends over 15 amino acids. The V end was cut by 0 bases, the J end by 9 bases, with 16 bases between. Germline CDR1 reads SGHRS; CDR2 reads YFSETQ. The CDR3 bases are TGCGCCAGCAGCTTGGCTGGAGAGGGAATGAGCATTCAGTACTTC. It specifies CASSLAGEGMSIQYF.

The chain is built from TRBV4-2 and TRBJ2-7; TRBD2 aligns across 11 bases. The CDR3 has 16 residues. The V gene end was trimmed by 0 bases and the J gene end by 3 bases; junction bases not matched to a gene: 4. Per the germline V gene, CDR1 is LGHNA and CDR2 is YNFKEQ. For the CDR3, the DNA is TGTGCCAGCAGCCAAGATTCAACTAGCGGGAGCTACGAGCAGTACTTC. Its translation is CASSQDSTSGSYEQYF.

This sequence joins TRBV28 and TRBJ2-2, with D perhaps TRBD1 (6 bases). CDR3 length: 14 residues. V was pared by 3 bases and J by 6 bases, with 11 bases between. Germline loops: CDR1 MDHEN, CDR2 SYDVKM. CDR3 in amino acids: CASSLSAGAGELFF. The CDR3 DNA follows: TGTGCCAGCAGTTTGTCCGCAGGGGCCGGGGAGCTGTTTTTT.

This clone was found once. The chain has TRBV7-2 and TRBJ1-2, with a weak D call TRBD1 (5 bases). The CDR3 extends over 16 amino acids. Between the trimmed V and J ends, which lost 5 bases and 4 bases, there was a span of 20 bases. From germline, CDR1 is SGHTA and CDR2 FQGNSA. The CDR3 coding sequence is TGTGCCAGCAGCCAGATCGGCGGGGCGACGGGCTATGGCTACACCTTC. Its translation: CASSQIGGATGYGYTF.

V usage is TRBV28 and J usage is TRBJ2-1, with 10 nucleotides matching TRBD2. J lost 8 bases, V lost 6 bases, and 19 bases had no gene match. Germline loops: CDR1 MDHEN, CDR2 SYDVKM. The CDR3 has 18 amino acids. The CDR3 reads CASSPTLAGGPGMDEQFF. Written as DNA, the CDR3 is TGTGCCAGCAGCCCGACATTAGCGGGAGGACCGGGTATGGATGAGCAGTTCTTC.

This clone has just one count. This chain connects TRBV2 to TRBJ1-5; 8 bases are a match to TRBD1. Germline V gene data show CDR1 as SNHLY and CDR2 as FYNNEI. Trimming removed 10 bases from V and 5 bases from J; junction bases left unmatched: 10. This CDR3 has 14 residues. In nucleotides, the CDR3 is TGTGCCACGACATCGGACAGGGCCTATCAGCCCCAGCATTTT. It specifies CATTSDRAYQPQHF.

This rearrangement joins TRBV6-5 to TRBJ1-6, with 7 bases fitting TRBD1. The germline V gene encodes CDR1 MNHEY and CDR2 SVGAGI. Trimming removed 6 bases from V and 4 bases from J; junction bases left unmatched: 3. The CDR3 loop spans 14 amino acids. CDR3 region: CASRPGQYNSPLHF. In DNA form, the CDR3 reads TGTGCCAGCAGACCGGGACAGTATAATTCACCCCTCCACTTT.

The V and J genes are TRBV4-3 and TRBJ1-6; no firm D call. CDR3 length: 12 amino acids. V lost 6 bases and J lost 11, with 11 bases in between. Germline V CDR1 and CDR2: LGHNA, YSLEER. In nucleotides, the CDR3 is TGCGCCAGCAGAACTATAGGCGCACCCCTCCACTTT. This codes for CASRTIGAPLHF.